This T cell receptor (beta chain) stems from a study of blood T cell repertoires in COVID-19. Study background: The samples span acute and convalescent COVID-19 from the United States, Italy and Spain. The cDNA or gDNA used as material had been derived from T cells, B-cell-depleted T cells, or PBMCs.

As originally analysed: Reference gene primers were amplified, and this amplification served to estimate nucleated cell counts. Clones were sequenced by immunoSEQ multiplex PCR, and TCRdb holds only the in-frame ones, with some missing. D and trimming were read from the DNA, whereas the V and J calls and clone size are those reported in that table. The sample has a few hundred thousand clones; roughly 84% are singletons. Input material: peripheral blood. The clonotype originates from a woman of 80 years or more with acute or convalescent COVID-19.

CDR3 amino acids: CASSIPSADTQYF. The CDR3 DNA reads TGTGCCAGCAGCATACCGTCGGCAGATACGCAGTATTTT. The V and J genes are TRBV9 and TRBJ2-3; D is unresolved. This CDR3 is built from 13 residues. V was shortened by 4 bases and J by 4 bases, with 10 bases between the two germline ends. From germline, CDR1 is SGDLS and CDR2 YYNGEE. Full variable domain (missing parts from reference TRBV9 and TRBJ2-3): DSGVTQTPKHLITATGQRVTLRCSPRSGDLSVYWYQQSLDQGLQFLIQYYNGEERAKGNILERFSAQQFPDLHSELNLSSLELGDSALYFCASSIPSADTQYFGPGTRLTVL.